This T cell receptor beta chain was sequenced for a study of T cell responses to AZD1222 COVID-19 vaccine. Generated by immunoSEQ multiplex PCR, the TCRdb table keeps only in-frame clones and is missing some. Here the sample spans 130,000 or so clones, 93% being singletons. The CDR3 has 13 residues. The J segment lost 8 bases and the V segment lost 6 bases, leaving 9 bases of the junction unmatched. CDR1 is MGHRA, CDR2 YSYEKL, per germline. The receptor comes from an adult in good health. The sequencing here drew on peripheral blood, taken on day 0 of AZD1222 vaccination. The V call is TRBV4-1, the J call TRBJ1-2; 7 nucleotides align to TRBD1. CDR3 in amino acids: CASRGTGENGYTF. As DNA, the CDR3 is TGCGCCAGCAGAGGAACAGGGGAGAACGGCTACACCTTC.